This T cell receptor (beta chain) was recovered during a study of CD8 T cell repertoires and HIV-1 epitope variants. In the study overall: Each of Twenty-five Gag and Nef epitope peptides stimulated a separate culture.

To note about this clone: The target antigen is unknown.

Sequencing of TCR beta CDR3 used immunoSEQ survey depth. Produced via immunoSEQ multiplex PCR; TCRdb's table is partial and in-frame only. The sample holds 4,600 or so clones, roughly three fifths seen once. The V gene's germline CDR1 is SNHLY and CDR2 FYNNEI. The CDR3 extends over 13 amino acids. The V end was cut by 6 bases, the J end by 2 bases, with 10 bases between. Input material: cultured CD8+ T cells derived from PBMCs. The chain links TRBV2 to TRBJ1-1; D might be TRBD1 (6 bases). This TCR was sampled from a male donor with HIV. The CDR3 nucleotides read TGTGCCAGCAGGGACAGATCCAACACTGAAGCTTTCTTT. Amino acids: CASRDRSNTEAFF.